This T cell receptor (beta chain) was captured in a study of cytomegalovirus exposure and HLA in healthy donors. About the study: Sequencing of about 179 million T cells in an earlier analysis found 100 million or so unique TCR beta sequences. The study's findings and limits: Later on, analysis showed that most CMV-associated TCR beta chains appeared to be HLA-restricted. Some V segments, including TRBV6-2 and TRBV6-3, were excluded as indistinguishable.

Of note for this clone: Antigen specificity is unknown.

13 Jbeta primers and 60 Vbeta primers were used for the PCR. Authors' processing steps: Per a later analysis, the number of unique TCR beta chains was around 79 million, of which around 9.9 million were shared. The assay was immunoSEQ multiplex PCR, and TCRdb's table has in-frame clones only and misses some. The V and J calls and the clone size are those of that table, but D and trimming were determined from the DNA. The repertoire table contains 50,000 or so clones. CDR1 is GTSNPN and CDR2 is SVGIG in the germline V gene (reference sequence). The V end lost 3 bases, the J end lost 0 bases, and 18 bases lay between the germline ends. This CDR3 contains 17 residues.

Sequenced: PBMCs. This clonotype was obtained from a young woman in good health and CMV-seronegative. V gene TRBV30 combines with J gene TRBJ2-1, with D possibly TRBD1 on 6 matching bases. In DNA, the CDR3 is TGTGCCTGGAGATCGGCAACAGGGAGCGGCTCCTACAATGAGCAGTTCTTC. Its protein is CAWRSATGSGSYNEQFF.